Shown below are 5 T cell receptor beta chains from a single sample sequenced in a study of technical replicates of blood from a few donors. Sequenced by immunoSEQ multiplex PCR; TCRdb stores in-frame clones only, minus some. The table shows around 69,000 clones, with 70% to 90% occurring only once. Material: PBMCs. Receptors originate from a human donor in good health. Some clones in this sample may be carry-over from other donors' samples.

The chain combines TRBV5-6 with TRBJ2-7; 7 bases are a match to TRBD2. CDR1 and CDR2 (germline): SGHDT, YYEEEE. V shed 4 bases, J shed 0 bases, and the junction held 13 bases outside the gene matches. The CDR3 sequence is 17 residues long. The CDR3 DNA reads as TGTGCCAGCAGCCGCCGAACCGAGCGGGGTTACTCCTACGAGCAGTACTTC. Translating gives CASSRRTERGYSYEQYF.

The rearrangement links TRBV5-4 to TRBJ1-2; tentatively, D is TRBD1 (5 bases). This CDR3 spans 14 amino acids. Germline V lookup: CDR1 SGHNT, CDR2 YYREEE (reference sequence). Trimming took off 4 bases at V and 4 bases at J, with 14 bases between the two ends. The CDR3 region is CASSTPARVYGYTF. Here the CDR3 DNA reads TGTGCCAGCAGCACACCTGCCAGGGTCTATGGCTACACCTTC.

V usage is TRBV5-1 and J usage is TRBJ2-3; the match to TRBD2 covers 11 bases. V dropped 6 bases and J dropped 5; count of bases not matched to a gene: 8. The CDR3 runs 15 residues. Germline CDR1 is SGHRS and CDR2 is YFSETQ. CDR3 DNA sequence: TGCGCCAGCACCCTTCTAGCGGGAGGTGGAGATACGCAGTATTTT. This translates into CASTLLAGGGDTQYF.

The CDR3 DNA reads TGTGCCAGCAGCATGACAGGGGGCGCCGGGGAGCTGTTTTTT. Its translation is CASSMTGGAGELFF. The J gene is TRBJ2-2, the V gene TRBV7-3; 10 bases line up with TRBD1. V shed 5 bases, J shed 6 bases, and the junction held 3 bases outside the gene matches. The CDR3 has 14 amino acids. From germline, CDR1 is SGHTA and CDR2 FQGTGA.

The CDR3, as DNA: TGTGCCAGCAGCCAAGAGTCAGGGAAGGGCTATGGCTACACCTTC. Protein sequence: CASSQESGKGYGYTF. The chain recombines TRBV4-2 with TRBJ1-2, with D possibly being TRBD1 (5 bases). The V end lost 0 bases, the J end lost 4 bases, and 12 bases lay between the germline ends. Germline V gene lookup returns CDR1 LGHNA and CDR2 YNFKEQ. The CDR3 sequence is 15 residues long.